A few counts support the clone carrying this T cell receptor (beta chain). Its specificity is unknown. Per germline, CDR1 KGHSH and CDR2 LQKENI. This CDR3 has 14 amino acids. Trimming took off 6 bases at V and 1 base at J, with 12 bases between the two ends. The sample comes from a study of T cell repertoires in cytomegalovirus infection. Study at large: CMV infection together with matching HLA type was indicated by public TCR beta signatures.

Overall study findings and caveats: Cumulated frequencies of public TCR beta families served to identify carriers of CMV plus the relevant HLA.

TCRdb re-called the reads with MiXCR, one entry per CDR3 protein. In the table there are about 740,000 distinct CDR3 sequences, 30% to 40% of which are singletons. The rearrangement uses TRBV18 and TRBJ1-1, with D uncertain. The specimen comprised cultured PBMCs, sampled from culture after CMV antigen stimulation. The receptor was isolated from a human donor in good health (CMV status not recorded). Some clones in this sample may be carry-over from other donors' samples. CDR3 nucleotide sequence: TGTGCCAGCTCCCATCTTTCGGAGAACACTGAAGCTTTCTTT. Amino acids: CASSHLSENTEAFF.